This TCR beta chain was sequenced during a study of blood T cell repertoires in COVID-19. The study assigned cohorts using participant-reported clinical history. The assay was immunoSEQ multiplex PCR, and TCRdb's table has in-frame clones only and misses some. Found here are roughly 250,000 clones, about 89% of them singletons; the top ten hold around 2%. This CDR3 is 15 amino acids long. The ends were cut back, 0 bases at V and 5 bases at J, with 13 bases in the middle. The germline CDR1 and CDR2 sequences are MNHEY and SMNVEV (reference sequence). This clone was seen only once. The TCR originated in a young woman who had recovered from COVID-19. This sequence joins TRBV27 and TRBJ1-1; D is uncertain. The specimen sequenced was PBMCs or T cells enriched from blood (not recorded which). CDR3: CASSLSARALTEAFF. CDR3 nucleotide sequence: TGTGCCAGCAGTTTATCCGCGCGGGCTTTGACTGAAGCTTTCTTT.